This TCR beta chain was sequenced in a study of human T cells and chemical hapten exposure. The time point: patch test 1, 2 weeks after DPC sensitization. The sample's treatment: therapeutic diphenylcyclopropenone sensitization with weekly scalp DPC. Investigators collected blood before applying each patch test. The V gene lost 5 bases and the J gene lost 9 bases, with 17 bases spanning the gap. The V gene's germline CDR1 is SGHVS and CDR2 FNYEAQ. This CDR3 comprises 15 residues. The library labeled individual cDNA molecules by adding unique molecular identifiers to them. TCRdb used MiXCR to reprocess the RACE reads, holding one entry per CDR3 protein. This sample carries 150,000 to 200,000 distinct CDR3 sequences, roughly 14% of them seen once, and the ten largest clones take 1.5% to 2%. Points from the study as a whole: TCRs exceeding 1 in 1000 frequency stayed unchanged with DPC sensitization.

On this clonotype: Its antigen is unidentified.

Sequenced material: whole blood, taken in connection with sensitization to the hapten diphenylcyclopropenone (DPC). This TCR was sampled from a woman in her twenties or thirties with alopecia areata. Some clones in this sample may be carry-over from other donors' samples. The rearrangement joins TRBV7-6 to TRBJ1-6, with D hard to call. CDR3 DNA sequence: TGTGCCAGCAGCAGACAACGGGGTGGAACTTCACCCCTCCACTTT. Residues: CASSRQRGGTSPLHF. Combining the CDR3 with reference TRBV7-6 and TRBJ1-6 gives the whole variable domain GAGVSQSPRYKVTKRGQDVALRCDPISGHVSLYWYRQALGQGPEFLTYFNYEAQQDKSGLPNDRFSAERPEGSISTLTIQRTEQRDSAMYRCASSRQRGGTSPLHFGNGTRLTVT.